These T cell receptor beta chains were read from a single sample in a study of PD-L1 blockade in urothelial cancer. The repertoire was sequenced with immunoSEQ multiplex PCR; TCRdb's copy has only in-frame clones and lacks some. Of roughly 47,000 clones listed, roughly 78% were seen once; the top ten hold 8.5% to 12%. Sequencing used PBMCs, obtained around atezolizumab (anti-PD-L1) treatment. The receptors derive from a man between 65 and 85 years old with urothelial cancer. Both conserved end residues are part of each CDR3. Each record gives: CDR3 DNA, CDR3 protein, clone size, V gene, D gene, J gene. The D gene is left open where the match is weak. Size values are once, few and many counts, or a class for expanded clones, and some rows have none.

DNA: TGTGCCAGCAGCCCCTTAGACAGGGTAGGAAATGAGCAGTTCTTC
CDR3: CASSPLDRVGNEQFF
size: .
V: TRBV28
D: TRBD1
J: TRBJ2-1

DNA: TGTGCCAGCAGTGCAGGGGGTTTACTGTTCTTC
CDR3: CASSAGGLLFF
size: .
V: TRBV2
D: TRBD1
J: TRBJ2-1

DNA: TGTGCCTGGAGTGCACCCCGTCGGGGTTCGGGTGAAGCTTTCTTT
CDR3: CAWSAPRRGSGEAFF
size: .
V: TRBV30
D: .
J: TRBJ1-1

DNA: TGTGCCACGACCGGAGGACCTTTTTCCACAGATACGCAGTATTTT
CDR3: CATTGGPFSTDTQYF
size: .
V: TRBV15
D: .
J: TRBJ2-3

DNA: TGCGCCAGCAGCCAGCAGACAGGGATCGCAGATACGCAGTATTTT
CDR3: CASSQQTGIADTQYF
size: .
V: TRBV5-1
D: TRBD1
J: TRBJ2-3

DNA: TGTGCCAGCAGCCACCGACTAGGAGTAAACACCGGGGAGCTGTTTTTT
CDR3: CASSHRLGVNTGELFF
size: .
V: TRBV9
D: .
J: TRBJ2-2

DNA: TGTGCCAGCAGCAAGGGACTAGCTGGAAACACCATATATTTT
CDR3: CASSKGLAGNTIYF
size: once
V: TRBV5-4
D: .
J: TRBJ1-3

DNA: TGCGCCAGCAGTGAAAGCGGCCCCCCAGAGACCCAGTACTTC
CDR3: CASSESGPPETQYF
size: .
V: TRBV10-1
D: .
J: TRBJ2-5

DNA: TGCGCCAGCAGTAAGTATGCACAGGGAGCTAACAATCAGCCCCAGCATTTT
CDR3: CASSKYAQGANNQPQHF
size: few
V: TRBV10-1
D: .
J: TRBJ1-5

DNA: TGTGCCAGCAGTTCCTGGACTAGCGGGAGTGCAGATACGCAGTATTTT
CDR3: CASSSWTSGSADTQYF
size: .
V: TRBV27
D: TRBD2
J: TRBJ2-3

DNA: TGTGCCAGCAGCGCCCTCGGGGGACAGCCCTCAAACACCGGGGAGCTGTTTTTT
CDR3: CASSALGGQPSNTGELFF
size: .
V: TRBV5-6
D: .
J: TRBJ2-2

DNA: TGTGCCAGCACCCCGGGAGTGGCAGGTCGGAACACTGAAGCTTTCTTT
CDR3: CASTPGVAGRNTEAFF
size: few
V: TRBV28
D: .
J: TRBJ1-1

DNA: TGTGCCACCAGCAGAGAGAAGGAAGCGGGAGGCGGAGAGACCCAGTACTTC
CDR3: CATSREKEAGGGETQYF
size: .
V: TRBV15
D: TRBD2
J: TRBJ2-5

DNA: TGTGCCAGCAGCCCGATGGCGACTAGCACAGATACGCAGTATTTT
CDR3: CASSPMATSTDTQYF
size: once
V: TRBV7-9
D: .
J: TRBJ2-3

DNA: TGTGCCACCAGCAGAGATCGTCGCAGCGGGACGGATACGCAGTATTTT
CDR3: CATSRDRRSGTDTQYF
size: .
V: TRBV15
D: TRBD2
J: TRBJ2-3

DNA: TGTGCCAGCACCGCGGGGGGGGGACAGGCCTACAATGAGCAGTTCTTC
CDR3: CASTAGGGQAYNEQFF
size: .
V: TRBV11-2
D: .
J: TRBJ2-1

DNA: TGTGCCAGCAGTGGAAGGCAGGGGGCTACTAATGAAAAACTGTTTTTT
CDR3: CASSGRQGATNEKLFF
size: .
V: TRBV2
D: TRBD1
J: TRBJ1-4

DNA: TGTGCTAGTGGTTTAGGCGGCGTTGTGGGCTACACCTTC
CDR3: CASGLGGVVGYTF
size: .
V: TRBV12-5
D: .
J: TRBJ1-2

DNA: TGTGCCAGCAGCGCCGAGGGGGGGGCGTCGATCTATGGCTACACCTTC
CDR3: CASSAEGGASIYGYTF
size: .
V: TRBV9
D: .
J: TRBJ1-2

DNA: TGTGCCAGCAGCTTGGTAGGGGACACTGAAGCTTTCTTT
CDR3: CASSLVGDTEAFF
size: few
V: TRBV5-5
D: .
J: TRBJ1-1

DNA: TGTGCCAGCAGCGCGGGACGCCTCCTCGCCGGGGAGCTGTTTTTT
CDR3: CASSAGRLLAGELFF
size: .
V: TRBV5-5
D: .
J: TRBJ2-2

DNA: TGTGCCATCAGTGAGGAGCAGGGGAATGAAAAACTGTTTTTT
CDR3: CAISEEQGNEKLFF
size: .
V: TRBV10-3
D: .
J: TRBJ1-4

DNA: TGTGCCAGCAAGTGGCGGGACAGGGAGTATGGCTACACCTTC
CDR3: CASKWRDREYGYTF
size: .
V: TRBV28
D: TRBD1
J: TRBJ1-2

DNA: TGTGCCAGCAGCCAAATGAGGTCAACATCGAACACTGAAGCTTTCTTT
CDR3: CASSQMRSTSNTEAFF
size: .
V: TRBV14
D: .
J: TRBJ1-1

DNA: TGTGCCAGCAGTTTCGGGGGGGCAGGGGACTACACAGATACGCAGTATTTT
CDR3: CASSFGGAGDYTDTQYF
size: .
V: TRBV28
D: TRBD2
J: TRBJ2-3

DNA: TGTGCCAGTAGTATATCGGACAGCGGCCGCTCTGGAAACACCATATATTTT
CDR3: CASSISDSGRSGNTIYF
size: .
V: TRBV19
D: .
J: TRBJ1-3

DNA: TGTGCCAGCAGCTTAGGAGGGAGCCTGGGGAATGAGCAGTTCTTC
CDR3: CASSLGGSLGNEQFF
size: .
V: TRBV7-9
D: .
J: TRBJ2-1

DNA: TGTGCCAGCAGTTATGAGGGACGGGGGGTTTGGGAGCAGTACTTC
CDR3: CASSYEGRGVWEQYF
size: .
V: TRBV27
D: TRBD2
J: TRBJ2-7

DNA: TGTGCCAGCAGCTTAGTGGCCACCCACTACGAGCAGTACTTC
CDR3: CASSLVATHYEQYF
size: .
V: TRBV11-2
D: .
J: TRBJ2-7

DNA: TGTGCCCACGGCCAGCAGGGGGCCACTGAAGCTTTCTTT
CDR3: CAHGQQGATEAFF
size: .
V: TRBV28
D: TRBD1
J: TRBJ1-1

DNA: TGTGCCAGCAGTTTATTCTCCGGGCGGGCCTACGAGCAGTACTTC
CDR3: CASSLFSGRAYEQYF
size: once
V: TRBV28
D: .
J: TRBJ2-7

DNA: TGTGCCAGCAGCTTGGGACAGGTTAGCACAGATACGCAGTATTTT
CDR3: CASSLGQVSTDTQYF
size: .
V: TRBV5-6
D: .
J: TRBJ2-3

DNA: TGCAGCGTTGCGGGAGGGGCCGGGTACAATGAGCAGTTCTTC
CDR3: CSVAGGAGYNEQFF
size: .
V: TRBV29-1
D: TRBD2
J: TRBJ2-1

DNA: TGCGCCAGCAGCTTGGTTGGAGGGGGGGGCGAGCAGTACTTC
CDR3: CASSLVGGGGEQYF
size: few
V: TRBV5-1
D: .
J: TRBJ2-7

DNA: TGTGCCATCAGCCCGACTAGCGGGAGGACCAATGAGCAGTTCTTC
CDR3: CAISPTSGRTNEQFF
size: .
V: TRBV10-3
D: TRBD2
J: TRBJ2-1

DNA: TGCAGTGCCGAACAGGGTCAGCCCCAGCATTTT
CDR3: CSAEQGQPQHF
size: .
V: TRBV20-1
D: .
J: TRBJ1-5

DNA: TGTGCCAGTAGCCTGGGACACCCGGATACGGCGGGAGCGGAGGAGACCCAGTACTTC
CDR3: CASSLGHPDTAGAEETQYF
size: .
V: TRBV19
D: .
J: TRBJ2-5

DNA: TGCGCCAGCAGCTACACGACAGCAAACTATGGCTACACCTTC
CDR3: CASSYTTANYGYTF
size: .
V: TRBV5-1
D: .
J: TRBJ1-2

DNA: TGTGCCAGCAGCGCATACAGGGGGCAAGAGACCCAGTACTTC
CDR3: CASSAYRGQETQYF
size: once
V: TRBV9
D: TRBD1
J: TRBJ2-5

DNA: TGTGCCAGCAAGGAGGACGACAAATACGAGCAGTACTTC
CDR3: CASKEDDKYEQYF
size: .
V: TRBV28
D: .
J: TRBJ2-7

DNA: TGTGCCAGCAGCTTGCTGACAGGGGGGGAGACCCAGTACTTC
CDR3: CASSLLTGGETQYF
size: once
V: TRBV5-4
D: TRBD1
J: TRBJ2-5

DNA: TGTGCCAGCAAAACTAGCGGGAGATACGAGCAGTACTTC
CDR3: CASKTSGRYEQYF
size: .
V: TRBV2
D: TRBD2
J: TRBJ2-7

DNA: TGTGCCAGTAGTATTGAGCGGCTCACAGATACGCAGTATTTT
CDR3: CASSIERLTDTQYF
size: .
V: TRBV19
D: .
J: TRBJ2-3